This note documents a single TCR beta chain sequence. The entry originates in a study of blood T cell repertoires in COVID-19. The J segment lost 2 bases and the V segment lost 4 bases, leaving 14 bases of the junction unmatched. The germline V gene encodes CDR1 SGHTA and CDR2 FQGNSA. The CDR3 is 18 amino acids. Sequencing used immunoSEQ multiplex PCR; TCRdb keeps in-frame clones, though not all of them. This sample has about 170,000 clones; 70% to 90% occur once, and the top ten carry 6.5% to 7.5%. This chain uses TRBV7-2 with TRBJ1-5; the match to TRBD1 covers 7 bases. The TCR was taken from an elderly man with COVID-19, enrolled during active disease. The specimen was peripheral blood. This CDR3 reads CASSSAPGTASGNQPQHF. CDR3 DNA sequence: TGTGCCAGCAGCTCAGCTCCCGGGACAGCTAGTGGCAATCAGCCCCAGCATTTT.